The subject of this entry is one T cell receptor (beta chain). This clone was observed a handful of times. Its specific antigen is unknown. The input lacks base qualities; no much larger clone sits a single base away. This entry belongs to a study of STAT5B mutations in CD4+ large granular lymphocyte leukemia (dated by TCRdb to between 2021 and 2024). Regarding the study in general: Among healthy controls, the CDR3 'QG' motif was associated with a particular HLA allele. The study compared the TCRbeta repertoires of patients with CD4+ T-cell large granular lymphocyte leukemia against the TCRbeta repertoires of healthy blood donors. Flow cytometry on FACSCanto II or FACSVerse confirmed that purified fractions exceeded 95% purity among lymphocytes. Here is what the overall study found, with its caveats: CD4-sorted patient repertoires appeared more clonal than healthy CD4+ repertoires, and this difference persisted after removing the putative leukemic clones. TRBV06-family usage was enriched among the top patient clones (8/27) compared with healthy controls (2/35). The data were not HLA-matched, and the relatively small sample size could explain the higher clonality seen in CD4+ compared with CD8+ T-LGLL. The main leukemic clonotypes were found to be private to each patient, although around a quarter of the main leukemic clonotypes were detected at low frequency in the non-leukemic repertoires of other patients.

Buffy coats from around 37 blood donors, supplied by the Finnish Red Cross blood service, were used as healthy controls. All TCR-sequenced material derived from peripheral blood: patient blood samples and healthy donor buffy coats. Ficoll-Hypaque gradient centrifugation was used to isolate peripheral blood mononuclear cells. Magnetic purification was used to isolate CD4+ cells from the buffy coats of the healthy controls. The Gentra Puregene Cell and Tissue kit was used to extract genomic DNA, and a Qubit 2.0 fluorometer was used to measure the amount of genomic DNA. TCRbeta rearrangements were sequenced from genomic DNA using the immunoSEQ assay at survey resolution. The study's own analysis went as follows. In the TCR sequencing data, the smallest productive clonotype frequency that could be detected was 2.59 x 10-5. Analyses included only productive TCRbeta rearrangements, meaning complete and in-frame sequences. The clonality of each sample was calculated as Simpson clonality in the immunoSEQ Analyzer version 3.0. Based on frequency, clones were grouped as very rare, small, medium, large (1-20%) or hyperexpanded (>20%). OLGA 1.2.3 estimated generation probabilities, VDJtools produced V-gene circos plots, VDJdb was queried for specificities, and GLIPH identified CDR3 motifs. Here the immuneACCESS table is served through TCRdb, limited to in-frame sequences with V and J called. Missing clones are a known gap in these copies; in checked studies unresolved V genes cover under half, and the rest lacks a known reason. That table gives V, J and clone size, and the DNA gave D and trimming. In all, the sample holds about 38,000 clones, and 75% to 85% of those were seen once. The ten largest clonotypes hold around 1.2% of the sample.

The CDR3 goes from the cysteine to the phenylalanine over 14 residues. The retained sequence is limited to the CDR3, 42 bases, with the frame set at the first base. The germline V gene provides CDR1 MNHNS and CDR2 SASEGT. Cut back by 7 bases and 9 bases, the V and J ends lie 16 bases apart. Here the chain combines TRBV6-1 and TRBJ1-6, with a tentative D gene TRBD1 over 5 matching bases. This receptor was identified in a human donor in good health. The sequenced material came from CD4+ T cells from blood buffy coats. The CDR3 protein: CASNVSGGTSPLHF. The DNA sequence is as follows: TGTGCCAGCAACGTATCGGGAGGGACTTCACCCCTCCACTTT.